This TCR beta chain was recovered during a study of blood T cell repertoires in COVID-19. Study-level background: The cDNA or gDNA used as material had been derived from T cells, B-cell-depleted T cells, or PBMCs.

This clone was counted only a few times. TCRdb's table, derived via immunoSEQ multiplex PCR, lists solely in-frame clones and lacks some. Of 73,000 or so clones listed, 80% to 90% are singletons. Trimming took off 3 bases at V and 6 bases at J, with 7 bases between the two ends. CDR1 and CDR2 (germline): GTSNPN, SVGIG (reference sequence). The CDR3 runs 11 residues. This rearrangement joins TRBV30 to TRBJ2-3; maybe TRBD2 (6 bases). The sequence was obtained from a man aged 25 to 40 with acute or convalescent COVID-19. Sequenced input: peripheral blood. The CDR3 reads CAWSRGDTQYF. CDR3 sequence (DNA): TGTGCCTGGAGCCGGGGGGATACGCAGTATTTT.